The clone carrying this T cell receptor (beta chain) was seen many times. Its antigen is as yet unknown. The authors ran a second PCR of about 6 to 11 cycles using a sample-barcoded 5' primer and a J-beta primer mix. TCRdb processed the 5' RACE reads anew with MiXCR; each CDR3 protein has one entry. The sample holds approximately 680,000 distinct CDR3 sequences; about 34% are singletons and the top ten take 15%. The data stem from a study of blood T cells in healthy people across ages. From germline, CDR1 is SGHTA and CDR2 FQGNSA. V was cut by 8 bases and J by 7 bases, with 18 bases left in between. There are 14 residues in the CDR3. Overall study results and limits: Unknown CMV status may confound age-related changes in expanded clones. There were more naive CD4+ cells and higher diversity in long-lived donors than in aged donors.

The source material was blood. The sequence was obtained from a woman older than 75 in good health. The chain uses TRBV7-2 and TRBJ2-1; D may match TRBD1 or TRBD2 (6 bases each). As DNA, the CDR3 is TGTGCCAGCCGATCGGGGGCCTCGGGGAATGAGCAGTTCTTC. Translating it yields CASRSGASGNEQFF. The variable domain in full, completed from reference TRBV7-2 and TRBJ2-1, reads GAGVSQSPSNKVTEKGKDVELRCDPISGHTALYWYRQSLGQGLEFLIYFQGNSAPDKSGLPSDRFSAERTGGSVSTLTIQRTQQEDSAVYLCASRSGASGNEQFFGPGTRLTVL.